The source of this T cell receptor (beta chain) is a study of beta chain features in type 1 diabetes. This clone has more than one count but fewer than ten. Cells sorted by CD45RO/CCR7/CD25/CD127/CD95/CD27 comprised CD4+ naive, central memory, regulatory and stem cell-like memory cells. The CDR3 spans 14 residues. After removal of 3 bases from V and 9 bases from J, the junction contained 2 bases not matched to a gene. CDR1 is SGHTA and CDR2 is FQGNSA in the germline V gene. Expressed TCRB transcripts were sequenced, since all the RNA that had been isolated was reverse transcribed. TCRdb's copy holds only in-frame clones and misses some; the assay was immunoSEQ multiplex PCR. In the table there are a few hundred thousand clones, roughly 21% of which are singletons.

This sequence joins TRBV7-2 and TRBJ1-6, with TRBD1 matching over 10 bases. What was sequenced was naive CD4+ T cells from blood. This TCR came from a woman between 18 and 29 years old in good health. CDR3: CASSFRDRGSPLHF. CDR3 bases: TGTGCCAGCAGCTTCCGGGACAGGGGTTCACCCCTCCACTTT.